The rows below give T cell receptor beta chains drawn from one sample of a study of blood T cell repertoires in COVID-19. TCRdb keeps only in-frame clones here, not all; method: immunoSEQ multiplex PCR. Of some 55,000 clones detected, roughly 80% appear once; the ten largest clones hold 1.9%. Source material: peripheral blood. Every receptor here comes from a woman aged 60-75 years with acute or convalescent COVID-19. Both conserved end residues are part of each CDR3. The D gene is left open where the match is weak. Rows give clone size only sometimes, using once, few, many, or a class for an expanded clone.

d_call	clone_size	v_call	j_call	cdr3_aa
TRBD1	once	TRBV5-1	TRBJ2-2	CASSSNGQGNTGELFF
-	-	TRBV18	TRBJ2-1	CASSPTDSSNEQFF
TRBD1	-	TRBV27	TRBJ1-6	CASSFGTAYNSPLHF
TRBD1	-	TRBV7-2	TRBJ2-1	CASSLDPAGGTYNEQFF
-	once	TRBV5-6	TRBJ1-4	CASSFTATFATNEKLFF
-	-	TRBV6-6	TRBJ2-2	CASSSLRYTGELFF
TRBD2	-	TRBV18	TRBJ2-4	CASSPPSGLAKNIQYF
TRBD1	-	TRBV5-6	TRBJ1-1	CASSLGTGLEAFF
TRBD2	-	TRBV13	TRBJ2-7	CASSLGLAGRSYEQYF
-	-	TRBV29-1	TRBJ2-3	CSVSAGATTDTQYF
-	few	TRBV14	TRBJ1-2	CASSQGTPNYGYTF
-	once	TRBV5-1	TRBJ2-3	CASSIDSADTQYF
-	once	TRBV10-2	TRBJ2-7	CASSGPSGTPQRDEQYF
TRBD1	-	TRBV7-2	TRBJ1-2	CASSLGGGNGYTF
-	once	TRBV11-2	TRBJ2-7	CASSLGGRGEQYF
-	-	TRBV5-4	TRBJ2-7	CASSPKQGNEQYF
-	-	TRBV6-5	TRBJ1-3	CASSYGSVFSGNTIYF
TRBD1	-	TRBV7-3	TRBJ1-6	CASSRGQGVGPLHF
TRBD1	few	TRBV28	TRBJ2-7	CASSPAGTGAYEQYF
-	-	TRBV10-3	TRBJ1-4	CAISETAIATNEKLFF
-	-	TRBV5-1	TRBJ1-1	CARGDSLPEAFF
-	-	TRBV24-1	TRBJ1-1	CATSLKWQREAFF
TRBD2	-	TRBV6-5	TRBJ2-5	CASSAGGEVETQYF
-	-	TRBV19	TRBJ2-5	CASSIDGGGETQYF
-	-	TRBV11-2	TRBJ1-2	CASSLGFRYGYTF
-	few	TRBV20-1	TRBJ1-2	CSVRTLDGYTF
TRBD1	-	TRBV30	TRBJ1-1	CASRVGTANTEAFF
-	-	TRBV5-1	TRBJ1-5	CASRWRPDSNQPQHF
-	once	TRBV7-2	TRBJ2-7	CASSLEYSSYEQYF
-	-	TRBV5-8	TRBJ1-5	CASSLSRGKPQHF
-	-	TRBV28	TRBJ1-5	CASFTNQPQHF
TRBD1	-	TRBV5-1	TRBJ2-7	CASTPGDRGYEQYF